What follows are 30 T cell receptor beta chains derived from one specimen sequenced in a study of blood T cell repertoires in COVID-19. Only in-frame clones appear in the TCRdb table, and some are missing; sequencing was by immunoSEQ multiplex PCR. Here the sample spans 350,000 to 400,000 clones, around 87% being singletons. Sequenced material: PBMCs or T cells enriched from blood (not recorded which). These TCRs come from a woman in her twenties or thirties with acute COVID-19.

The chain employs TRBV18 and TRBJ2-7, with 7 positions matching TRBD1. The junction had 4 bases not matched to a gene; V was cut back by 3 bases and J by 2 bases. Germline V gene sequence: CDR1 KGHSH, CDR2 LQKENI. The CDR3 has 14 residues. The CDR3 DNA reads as TGTGCCAGCTCACCCGACAGGGATCCCTACGAGCAGTACTTC. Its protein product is CASSPDRDPYEQYF.

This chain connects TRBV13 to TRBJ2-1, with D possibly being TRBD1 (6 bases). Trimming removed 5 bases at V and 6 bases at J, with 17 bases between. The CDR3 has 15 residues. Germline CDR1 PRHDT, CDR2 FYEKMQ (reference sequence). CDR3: CASSLRTVTGNEQFF. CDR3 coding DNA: TGTGCCAGCAGCCTACGGACAGTTACGGGCAATGAGCAGTTCTTC. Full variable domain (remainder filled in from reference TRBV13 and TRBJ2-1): AAGVIQSPRHLIKEKRETATLKCYPIPRHDTVYWYQQGPGQDPQFLISFYEKMQSDKGSIPDRFSAQQFSDYHSELNMSSLELGDSALYFCASSLRTVTGNEQFFGPGTRLTVL.

The chain's CDR3 is CASSYTTHLRGAGTDTQYF. In DNA form, the CDR3 reads TGTGCCAGCAGTTACACGACCCACCTCAGGGGGGCCGGCACAGATACGCAGTATTTT. This chain uses TRBV6-2 or TRBV6-3 with TRBJ2-3; a weak D match, TRBD1 (7 bases). This CDR3 has 19 residues. Germline-derived CDR1 and CDR2 are MNHEY and SVGEGT. V was clipped by 2 bases and J by 1 base, with 22 bases between them.

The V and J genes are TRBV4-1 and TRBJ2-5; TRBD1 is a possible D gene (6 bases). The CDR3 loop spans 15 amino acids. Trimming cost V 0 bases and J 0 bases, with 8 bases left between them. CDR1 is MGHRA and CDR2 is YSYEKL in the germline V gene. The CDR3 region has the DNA TGCGCCAGCAGCCAAGATCAGGGGAACCAAGAGACCCAGTACTTC. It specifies CASSQDQGNQETQYF.

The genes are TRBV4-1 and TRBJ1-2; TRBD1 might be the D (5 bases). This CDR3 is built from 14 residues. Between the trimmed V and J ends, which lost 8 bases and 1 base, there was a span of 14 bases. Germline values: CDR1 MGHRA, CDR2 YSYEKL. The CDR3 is CASAPDTNNYGYTF. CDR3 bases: TGCGCCAGCGCACCGGACACCAATAACTATGGCTACACCTTC.

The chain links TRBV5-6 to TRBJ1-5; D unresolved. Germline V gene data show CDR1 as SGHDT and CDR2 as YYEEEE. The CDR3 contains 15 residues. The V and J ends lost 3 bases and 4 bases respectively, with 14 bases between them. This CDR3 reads CASSSYGQSNQPQHF. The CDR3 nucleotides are TGTGCCAGCAGCTCGTATGGGCAGTCGAATCAGCCCCAGCATTTT.

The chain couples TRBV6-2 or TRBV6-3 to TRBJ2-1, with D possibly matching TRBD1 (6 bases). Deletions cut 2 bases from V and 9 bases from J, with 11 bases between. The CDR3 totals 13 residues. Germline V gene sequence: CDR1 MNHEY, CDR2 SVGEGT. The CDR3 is CASSYNRAGEQFF. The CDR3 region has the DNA TGTGCCAGCAGTTACAACAGGGCGGGTGAGCAGTTCTTC.

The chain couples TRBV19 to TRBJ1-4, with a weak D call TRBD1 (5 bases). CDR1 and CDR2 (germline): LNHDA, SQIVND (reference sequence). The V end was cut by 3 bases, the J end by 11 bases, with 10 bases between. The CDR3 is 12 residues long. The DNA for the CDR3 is TGTGCCAGTAGTATCGCGGGGGGGAAACTGTTTTTT. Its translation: CASSIAGGKLFF.

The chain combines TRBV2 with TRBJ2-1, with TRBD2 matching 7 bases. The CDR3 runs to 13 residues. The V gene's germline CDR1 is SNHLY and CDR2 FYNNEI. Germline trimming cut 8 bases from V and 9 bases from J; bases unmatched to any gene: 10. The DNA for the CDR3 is TGTGCCAGCGGTGGGAGTCGGGGGGTTGAGCAGTTCTTC. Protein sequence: CASGGSRGVEQFF.

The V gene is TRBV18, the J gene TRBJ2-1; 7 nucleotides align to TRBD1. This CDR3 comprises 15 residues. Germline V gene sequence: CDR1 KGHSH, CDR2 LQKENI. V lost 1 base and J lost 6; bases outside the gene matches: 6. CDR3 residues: CASSPQGAGTNEQFF. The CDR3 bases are TGTGCCAGCTCACCACAGGGGGCGGGCACCAATGAGCAGTTCTTC.

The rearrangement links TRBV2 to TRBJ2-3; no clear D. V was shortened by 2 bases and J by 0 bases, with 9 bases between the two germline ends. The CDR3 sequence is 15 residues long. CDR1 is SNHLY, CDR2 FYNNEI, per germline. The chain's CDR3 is CASSETQTSTDTQYF. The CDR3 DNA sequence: TGTGCCAGCAGTGAAACCCAGACTAGCACAGATACGCAGTATTTT.

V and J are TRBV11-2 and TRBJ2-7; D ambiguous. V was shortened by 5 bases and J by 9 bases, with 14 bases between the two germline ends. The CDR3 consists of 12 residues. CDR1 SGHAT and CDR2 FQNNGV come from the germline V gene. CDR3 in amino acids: CASSPPNPGQYF. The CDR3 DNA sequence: TGTGCCAGCAGCCCACCCAATCCGGGGCAGTACTTC.

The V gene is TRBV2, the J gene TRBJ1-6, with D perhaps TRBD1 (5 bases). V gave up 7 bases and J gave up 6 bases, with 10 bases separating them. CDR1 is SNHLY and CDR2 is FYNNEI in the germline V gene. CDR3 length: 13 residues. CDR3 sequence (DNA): TGTGCCAGCAAGACAGCCACTAATTCACCCCTCCACTTT. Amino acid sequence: CASKTATNSPLHF.

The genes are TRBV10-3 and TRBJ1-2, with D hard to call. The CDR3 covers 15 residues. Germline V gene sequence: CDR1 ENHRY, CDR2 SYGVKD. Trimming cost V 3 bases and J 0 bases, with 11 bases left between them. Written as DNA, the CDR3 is TGTGCCATCAGTGATCTGGCCAATACTAACTATGGCTACACCTTC. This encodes CAISDLANTNYGYTF.

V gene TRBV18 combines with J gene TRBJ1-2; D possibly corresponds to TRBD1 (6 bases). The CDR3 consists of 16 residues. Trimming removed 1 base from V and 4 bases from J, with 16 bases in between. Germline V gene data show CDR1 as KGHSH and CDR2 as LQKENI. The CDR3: CASSPLQIQGFYGYTF. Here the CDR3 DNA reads TGTGCCAGCTCACCACTGCAAATACAGGGTTTCTATGGCTACACCTTC.

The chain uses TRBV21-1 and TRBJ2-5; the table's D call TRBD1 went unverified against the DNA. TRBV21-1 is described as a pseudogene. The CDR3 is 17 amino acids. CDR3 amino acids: CASSTGTSETTEETQYF. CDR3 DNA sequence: TGTGCCAGCAGCACCGGGACAAGTGAAACGACCGAAGAGACCCAGTACTTC.

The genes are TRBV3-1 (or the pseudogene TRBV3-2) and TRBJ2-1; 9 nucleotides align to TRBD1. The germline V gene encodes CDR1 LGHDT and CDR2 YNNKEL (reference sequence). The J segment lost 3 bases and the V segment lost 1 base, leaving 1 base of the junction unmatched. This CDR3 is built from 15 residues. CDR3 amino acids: CASSQGGQGYNEQFF. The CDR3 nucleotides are TGTGCCAGCAGCCAAGGGGGACAGGGCTACAATGAGCAGTTCTTC.

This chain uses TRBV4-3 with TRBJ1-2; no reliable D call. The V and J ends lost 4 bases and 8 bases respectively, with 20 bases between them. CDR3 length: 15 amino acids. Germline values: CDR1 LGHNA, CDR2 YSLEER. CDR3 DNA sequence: TGCGCCAGCAGCCTCACGATAGAGGGCCTCAGGGGCTACACCTTC. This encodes CASSLTIEGLRGYTF.

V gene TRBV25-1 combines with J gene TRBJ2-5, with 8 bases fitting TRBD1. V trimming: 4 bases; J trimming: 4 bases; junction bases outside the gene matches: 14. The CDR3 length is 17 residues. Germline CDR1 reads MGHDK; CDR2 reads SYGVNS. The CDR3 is CASSGARGQVVGETQYF. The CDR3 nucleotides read TGTGCCAGCAGTGGGGCCAGGGGGCAAGTTGTGGGAGAGACCCAGTACTTC.

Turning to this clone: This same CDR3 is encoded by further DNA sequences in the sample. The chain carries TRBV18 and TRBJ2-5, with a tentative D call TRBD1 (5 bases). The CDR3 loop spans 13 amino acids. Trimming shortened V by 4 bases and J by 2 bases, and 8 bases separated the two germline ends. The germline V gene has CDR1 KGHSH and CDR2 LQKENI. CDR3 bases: TGTGCCAGCTCACAGGGGCAGCAAGAGACCCAGTACTTC. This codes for CASSQGQQETQYF. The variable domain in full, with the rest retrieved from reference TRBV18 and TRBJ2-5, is NAGVMQNPRHLVRRRGQEARLRCSPMKGHSHVYWYRQLPEEGLKFMVYLQKENIIDESGMPKERFSAEFPKEGPSILRIQQVVRGDSAAYFCASSQGQQETQYFGPGTRLLVL.

The CDR3, as DNA: TGTGCCAGCAGCGTAACAGGGGGCGGGGAGCTGTTTTTT. The encoded protein is CASSVTGGGELFF. The chain links TRBV6-5 to TRBJ2-2, with 8 bases lining up with TRBD1. V gave up 6 bases and J gave up 7 bases; unmatched junction bases: 4. The CDR3 spans 13 residues. Germline CDR1 reads MNHEY; CDR2 reads SVGAGI.

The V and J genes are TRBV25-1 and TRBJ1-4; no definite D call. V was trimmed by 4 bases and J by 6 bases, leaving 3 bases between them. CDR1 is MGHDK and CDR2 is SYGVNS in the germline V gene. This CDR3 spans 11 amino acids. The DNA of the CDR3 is TGTGCCAGCAGTGGAGATGAAAAACTGTTTTTT. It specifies CASSGDEKLFF.

CDR3 loop: CASSLAGTSGSSYEQYF. CDR3 nucleotides: TGTGCCAGCAGCTTAGCCGGGACTAGCGGGAGCTCCTACGAGCAGTACTTC. V and J are TRBV7-2 and TRBJ2-7, with 14 bases identical to TRBD2. In germline, CDR1 is SGHTA, CDR2 FQGNSA. The CDR3 extends over 17 amino acids. J lost 0 bases, V lost 0 bases, and 1 base had no gene match. Full variable domain (outside the CDR3, taken from reference TRBV7-2 and TRBJ2-7): GAGVSQSPSNKVTEKGKDVELRCDPISGHTALYWYRQSLGQGLEFLIYFQGNSAPDKSGLPSDRFSAERTGGSVSTLTIQRTQQEDSAVYLCASSLAGTSGSSYEQYFGPGTRLTVT.

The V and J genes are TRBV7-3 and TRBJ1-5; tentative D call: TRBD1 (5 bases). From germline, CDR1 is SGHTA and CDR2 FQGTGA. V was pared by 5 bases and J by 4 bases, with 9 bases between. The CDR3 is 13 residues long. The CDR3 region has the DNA TGTGCCAGCAGCCCCCAGGGAAATCAGCCCCAGCATTTT. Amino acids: CASSPQGNQPQHF.

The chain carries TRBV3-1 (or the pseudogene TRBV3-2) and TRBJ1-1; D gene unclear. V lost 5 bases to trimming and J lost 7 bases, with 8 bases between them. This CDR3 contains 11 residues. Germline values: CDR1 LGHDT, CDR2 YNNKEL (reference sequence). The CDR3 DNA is TGTGCCAGCAGCGTCAGAAGTGAAGCTTTCTTT. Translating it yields CASSVRSEAFF.

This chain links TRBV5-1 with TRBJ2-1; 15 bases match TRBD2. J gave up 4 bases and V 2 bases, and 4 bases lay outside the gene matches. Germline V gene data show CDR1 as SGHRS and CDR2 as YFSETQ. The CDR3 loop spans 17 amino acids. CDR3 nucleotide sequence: TGCGCCAGCAGCTTCCCCGGACTAGCGGGGGGGTACAATGAGCAGTTCTTC. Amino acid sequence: CASSFPGLAGGYNEQFF.

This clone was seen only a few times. The CDR3 sequence: CASSPVAGGEQYF. The CDR3 DNA sequence: TGCGCCAGCAGCCCGGTGGCGGGGGGCGAGCAGTACTTC. The chain has TRBV4-1 and TRBJ2-7; 8 bases align to TRBD2. The CDR3 is 13 residues long. The junction had 5 bases not matched to a gene; V was cut back by 4 bases and J by 6 bases. Germline assignment: CDR1 MGHRA and CDR2 YSYEKL.

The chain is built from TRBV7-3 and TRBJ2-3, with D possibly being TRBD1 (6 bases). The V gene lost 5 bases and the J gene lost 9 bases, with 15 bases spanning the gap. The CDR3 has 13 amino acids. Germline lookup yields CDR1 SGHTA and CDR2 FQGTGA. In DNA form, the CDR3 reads TGTGCCAGCAGCGGTCCACAGGGCACAACGCAGTATTTT. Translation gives CASSGPQGTTQYF.

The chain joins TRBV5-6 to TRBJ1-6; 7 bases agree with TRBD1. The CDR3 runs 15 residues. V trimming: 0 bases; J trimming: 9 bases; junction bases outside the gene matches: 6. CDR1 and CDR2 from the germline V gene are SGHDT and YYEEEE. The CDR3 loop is CASSLGGDSRSPLHF. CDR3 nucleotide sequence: TGTGCCAGCAGCTTGGGGGGGGACAGTCGTTCACCCCTCCACTTT.

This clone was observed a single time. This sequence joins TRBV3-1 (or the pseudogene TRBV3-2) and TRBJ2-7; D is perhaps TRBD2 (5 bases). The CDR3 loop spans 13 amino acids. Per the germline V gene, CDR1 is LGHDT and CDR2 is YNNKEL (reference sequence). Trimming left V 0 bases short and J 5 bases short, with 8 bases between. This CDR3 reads CASSQDFGDEQYF. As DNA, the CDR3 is TGTGCCAGCAGCCAAGATTTCGGGGACGAGCAGTACTTC.